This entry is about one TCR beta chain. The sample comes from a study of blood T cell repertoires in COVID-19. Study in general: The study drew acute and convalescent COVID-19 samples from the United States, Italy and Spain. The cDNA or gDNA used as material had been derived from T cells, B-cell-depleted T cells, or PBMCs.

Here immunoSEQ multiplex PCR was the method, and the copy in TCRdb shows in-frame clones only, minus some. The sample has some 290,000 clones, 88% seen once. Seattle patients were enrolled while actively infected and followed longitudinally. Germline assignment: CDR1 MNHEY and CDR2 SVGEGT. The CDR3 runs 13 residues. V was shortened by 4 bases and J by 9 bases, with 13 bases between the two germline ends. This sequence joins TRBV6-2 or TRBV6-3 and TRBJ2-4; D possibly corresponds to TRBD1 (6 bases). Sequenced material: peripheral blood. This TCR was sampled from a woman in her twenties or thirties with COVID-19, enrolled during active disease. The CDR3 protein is CASSFAGEGIQYF. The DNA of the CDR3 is TGTGCCAGCAGTTTTGCAGGGGAAGGCATTCAGTACTTC.